One and the same sample provided the 29 T cell receptor beta chains below, sequenced in a study of shared clonotypes between healthy human individuals. Assay used: immunoSEQ multiplex PCR; TCRdb lists only in-frame clones, some missing. Among about 2.1 million clones listed, roughly 91% were seen once. Terminally differentiated effector memory CD45RA+ cells were excluded by CCR7 positive selection of CD45RO-negative cells. Sequencing was done on a sample of naive CD8+ T cells from PBMCs. The receptors originated from a man aged 18 to 35 in good health. Some clones in this sample may be carry-over from other donors' samples.

The rearrangement uses TRBV28 and TRBJ1-2; D is unclear. With 1 base removed from V and 3 bases from J, the gap between germline ends came to 6 bases. The CDR3 runs 13 residues. Germline V gene lookup returns CDR1 MDHEN and CDR2 SYDVKM. CDR3 DNA: TGTGCCAGCAGTTTATCTGGCCACTATGGCTACACCTTC. Its protein is CASSLSGHYGYTF.

Only one count was recorded for this clone. The chain recombines TRBV5-5 with TRBJ2-7; possibly TRBD1 for D (6 bases). Germline loops: CDR1 SGHKS, CDR2 YYEKEE (reference sequence). V lost 1 base and J lost 7, with 21 bases in between. This CDR3 comprises 16 residues. The CDR3 nucleotides are TGTGCCAGCAGCTTGTTCTTGGGCAGGGGAATTGTGGAGCAGTACTTC. Its protein is CASSLFLGRGIVEQYF.

The chain joins TRBV14 to TRBJ2-7; 7 bases match TRBD1. V lost 4 bases, J lost 6 bases, and 3 bases stayed unmatched. This CDR3 region has 12 residues. Looked up from germline, CDR1 is SGHDN and CDR2 is FVKESK. The chain's CDR3 is CASSPWDSEQYF. The CDR3 DNA reads TGTGCCAGCAGCCCCTGGGACAGCGAGCAGTACTTC.

This clone has only one observation. V usage is TRBV28 and J usage is TRBJ2-6, with D possibly TRBD1 on 5 matching bases. V lost 3 bases, J lost 0 bases, and 9 bases lay in between. The CDR3 sequence is 16 residues long. Germline V gene lookup returns CDR1 MDHEN and CDR2 SYDVKM. CDR3 region: CASSLGPLSGANVLTF. In DNA form, the CDR3 reads TGTGCCAGCAGTTTGGGGCCTCTCTCTGGGGCCAACGTCCTGACTTTC.

This chain uses TRBV7-2 with TRBJ2-7, with D uncertain. V lost 3 bases, J lost 1 base, and 13 bases lay in between. This CDR3 region has 15 residues. Germline CDR1 reads SGHTA; CDR2 reads FQGNSA. CDR3 loop: CASSFGQIVSYEQYF. The CDR3 coding sequence is TGTGCCAGCAGCTTTGGGCAGATCGTGTCCTACGAGCAGTACTTC.

The CDR3 loop reads CASSEGPGTRGYEQYF. As DNA, the CDR3 is TGTGCCAGCAGTGAAGGCCCCGGGACACGCGGATACGAGCAGTACTTC. The genes are TRBV27 and TRBJ2-7; D possibly corresponds to TRBD1 (6 bases). The CDR3 has 16 amino acids. V was pared by 5 bases and J by 4 bases, with 21 bases between. Germline lookup yields CDR1 MNHEY and CDR2 SMNVEV (reference sequence).

The rearrangement links TRBV6-5 to TRBJ1-1; possible D gene TRBD1, 6 bases. The CDR3 has 11 residues. Germline CDR1 reads MNHEY; CDR2 reads SVGAGI. V was trimmed by 8 bases and J by 11 bases, leaving 15 bases between them. The CDR3 region has the DNA TGTGCCAGCCTGGGGGGCCTTGGGGCTTTCTTT. Translation: CASLGGLGAFF.

The chain carries TRBV11-1 and TRBJ2-1, with a weak D call TRBD2 (6 bases). The CDR3 spans 15 residues. From germline, CDR1 is SGHAT and CDR2 FQDESV (reference sequence). Trimming stripped 7 bases from V and 4 bases from J, with 17 bases between. DNA for the CDR3: TGTGCCAGCACACGAGGAGCAGGGAGGTACAATGAGCAGTTCTTC. Encoded protein: CASTRGAGRYNEQFF. The whole variable domain, remainder taken from reference TRBV11-1 and TRBJ2-1, is EAEVAQSPRYKITEKSQAVAFWCDPISGHATLYWYRQILGQGPELLVQFQDESVVDDSQLPKDRFSAERLKGVDSTLKIQPAELGDSAMYLCASTRGAGRYNEQFFGPGTRLTVL.

The V call is TRBV7-9, the J call TRBJ1-4; D unclear. Germline V gene lookup returns CDR1 SEHNR and CDR2 FQNEAQ (reference sequence). CDR3 length: 14 residues. V dropped 5 bases and J dropped 5 bases, with 12 bases sitting between them. CDR3 sequence reads: CASSPPAGNEKLFF. CDR3 DNA: TGTGCCAGCAGCCCCCCGGCCGGGAATGAAAAACTGTTTTTT.

The gene calls are TRBV28 and TRBJ2-5; TRBD1 or TRBD2 may be the D gene (5 bases each). This CDR3 region has 15 residues. The germline CDR1 and CDR2 sequences are MDHEN and SYDVKM. V was clipped by 8 bases and J by 3 bases, with 19 bases between them. For the CDR3, the DNA is TGTGCCAGCGGAACCCTAGGGGACGGTAAAGAGACCCAGTACTTC. Protein product: CASGTLGDGKETQYF.

This chain joins TRBV7-9 and TRBJ2-5; D is ambiguous. Deletions cut 3 bases from V and 7 bases from J, with 18 bases between. Germline CDR1 and CDR2: SEHNR and FQNEAQ (reference sequence). The CDR3 runs 15 residues. In DNA form, the CDR3 reads TGTGCCAGCAGCTTTCCCCGGGCCCCAATGGGGACCCAGTACTTC. Translation gives CASSFPRAPMGTQYF.

This sequence joins TRBV19 and TRBJ2-1; weak D call: TRBD2 (5 bases). The CDR3 sequence is 15 residues long. Trimming left V 3 bases short and J 2 bases short, with 11 bases between. The germline V gene encodes CDR1 LNHDA and CDR2 SQIVND (reference sequence). CDR3 sequence reads: CASSMLDSAYNEQFF. As DNA, the CDR3 is TGTGCCAGTAGTATGTTGGACTCCGCCTACAATGAGCAGTTCTTC.

J is TRBJ1-1 and V is TRBV30; D gene unclear. Trimming took off 2 bases at V and 2 bases at J, with 9 bases between the two ends. CDR3 size: 13 residues. Germline lookup yields CDR1 GTSNPN and CDR2 SVGIG (reference sequence). The chain's CDR3 is CAWSIGRNTEAFF. CDR3 bases: TGTGCCTGGAGTATTGGCAGAAACACTGAAGCTTTCTTT.

The chain joins TRBV7-3 to TRBJ2-2; no reliable D call. CDR1 is SGHTA, CDR2 FQGTGA, per germline. The CDR3 contains 12 residues. V was cut by 10 bases and J by 4 bases, with 10 bases left in between. As DNA, the CDR3 is TGTGCCACTTCCACCGGCACCGGGGAGCTGTTTTTT. This sequence encodes CATSTGTGELFF.

This clone has just one count. The chain couples TRBV29-1 to TRBJ2-7; TRBD2 agrees at 9 bases. The CDR3 is 13 residues long. The V segment lost 7 bases and the J segment 4 bases; nucleotides outside the gene matches: 8. CDR1 is SQVTM and CDR2 is ANQGSEA in the germline V gene. CDR3 protein: CSAYSGSSYEQYF. CDR3 DNA sequence: TGCAGCGCCTATAGCGGGAGCTCTTACGAGCAGTACTTC.

CDR3: CASSLAGGRANEQFF. The CDR3 bases are TGTGCCAGCAGTTTAGCTGGCGGGAGGGCCAATGAGCAGTTCTTC. The chain carries TRBV28 and TRBJ2-1; 9 bases align to TRBD2. Trimming removed 2 bases from V and 6 bases from J; junction bases left unmatched: 5. The CDR3 has 15 residues. The germline V gene has CDR1 MDHEN and CDR2 SYDVKM.

The V call is TRBV19, the J call TRBJ2-1, with D perhaps matching TRBD1 or TRBD2 (5 bases each). V lost 1 base to trimming and J lost 8 bases, with 15 bases between them. Germline CDR1 and CDR2: LNHDA and SQIVND (reference sequence). There are 15 residues in the CDR3. The CDR3: CASSIGSGKRDEQFF. Written as DNA, the CDR3 is TGTGCCAGTAGTATAGGTTCAGGGAAGAGGGATGAGCAGTTCTTC.

This chain's CDR3 is CAWSLGVGRVHYGYTF. The CDR3 DNA is TGTGCCTGGAGCCTTGGGGTCGGGCGGGTACACTATGGCTACACCTTC. The rearrangement links TRBV30 to TRBJ1-2, with no clear D. The germline gives CDR1 GTSNPN, CDR2 SVGIG (reference sequence). This CDR3 spans 16 amino acids. Trimming pared 3 bases from V and 3 bases from J, leaving 20 bases between.

This rearrangement joins TRBV4-1 to TRBJ2-7; D may be TRBD2 (6 bases). Trimming left V 1 base short and J 5 bases short, with 12 bases between. Germline CDR1 is MGHRA and CDR2 is YSYEKL. The CDR3 has 14 amino acids. In DNA form, the CDR3 reads TGCGCCAGCAGCCAAGTATCGGGCGGGAACGAGCAGTACTTC. Its protein product is CASSQVSGGNEQYF.

The genes are TRBV5-1 and TRBJ2-3; D gene ambiguous. The CDR3 contains 15 residues. Germline-derived CDR1 and CDR2 are SGHRS and YFSETQ. V was cut by 1 base and J by 0 bases, with 9 bases left in between. CDR3 region: CASSLRRSSTDTQYF. The CDR3 DNA follows: TGCGCCAGCAGCTTGAGGCGGTCTAGCACAGATACGCAGTATTTT.

The gene calls are TRBV29-1 and TRBJ2-7, with 10 positions matching TRBD2. The CDR3 has 19 residues. Germline trimming cut 1 base from V and 3 bases from J; bases unmatched to any gene: 18. Germline CDR1 SQVTM, CDR2 ANQGSEA. In DNA form, the CDR3 reads TGCAGCGTTGAAGCCCAACACTACGGGGGCCTAGCGGGAGTCTACGAGCAGTACTTC. It yields the protein CSVEAQHYGGLAGVYEQYF.

This chain links TRBV7-9 with TRBJ2-5; D is uncertain. Germline V gene data show CDR1 as SEHNR and CDR2 as FQNEAQ (reference sequence). The length of the CDR3 is 12 residues. V dropped 4 bases and J dropped 5 bases, with 8 bases sitting between them. The CDR3 here is CASSSRPETQYF. CDR3 DNA: TGTGCCAGCAGCTCCCGACCGGAGACCCAGTACTTC.

The genes are TRBV4-1 and TRBJ2-3; 8 bases fit TRBD2. Germline V CDR1 and CDR2: MGHRA, YSYEKL. The CDR3 contains 18 residues. V was clipped by 0 bases and J by 3 bases; unmatched bases: 11. The CDR3 is CASSQDPEAGELTDTQYF. DNA for the CDR3: TGCGCCAGCAGCCAAGATCCAGAAGCGGGAGAGTTAACAGATACGCAGTATTTT.

The chain combines TRBV9 with TRBJ2-1, with 11 bases fitting TRBD2. The length of the CDR3 is 19 residues. Trimming cost V 0 bases and J 0 bases; bases outside gene matches: 8. Germline CDR1 is SGDLS and CDR2 is YYNGEE. CDR3 sequence (DNA): TGTGCCAGCAGCGTAGAGAGACTAGCGGGATCTAGCTCCTACAATGAGCAGTTCTTC. Amino acid sequence: CASSVERLAGSSSYNEQFF.

The chain has TRBV28 and TRBJ2-1, with 9 bases aligning to TRBD2. Germline CDR1 is MDHEN and CDR2 is SYDVKM. The CDR3 has 14 amino acids. After removal of 2 bases from V and 9 bases from J, the junction contained 5 bases not matched to a gene. CDR3 in amino acids: CASSLRGRASEQFF. Written as DNA, the CDR3 is TGTGCCAGCAGTTTACGCGGGAGGGCCTCTGAGCAGTTCTTC.

The chain combines TRBV7-9 with TRBJ2-3; 7 bases map to TRBD1. The ends lost 5 bases at V and 0 bases at J; junction bases unmatched: 8. Per the germline V gene, CDR1 is SEHNR and CDR2 is FQNEAQ (reference sequence). CDR3 length equals 16 residues. The CDR3 reads CASSIRDRPSTDTQYF. As DNA, the CDR3 is TGTGCCAGCAGCATCCGGGACAGACCTAGCACAGATACGCAGTATTTT.

A remark on this clone: The sample carries other DNA sequences with the same CDR3. V gene TRBV7-2 combines with J gene TRBJ2-7, with 8 nucleotides matching TRBD2. V lost 5 bases, J lost 1 base, and 10 bases stayed unmatched. Germline CDR1 reads SGHTA; CDR2 reads FQGNSA. CDR3 size: 16 residues. In DNA, the CDR3 is TGTGCCAGCAGCCTAGGGGGGGTAGCGGGGTCCTACGAGCAGTACTTC. Its protein is CASSLGGVAGSYEQYF.

The V and J genes are TRBV30 and TRBJ2-1; 8 bases line up with TRBD2. The CDR3 spans 15 residues. Losses at the gene ends were 3 bases for V and 4 bases for J; bases not matched to a gene: 8. From germline, CDR1 is GTSNPN and CDR2 SVGIG (reference sequence). The CDR3, as DNA: TGTGCCTGGAGCCTAAGCGGGAGAGGGTACAATGAGCAGTTCTTC. Its protein is CAWSLSGRGYNEQFF.

The J gene is TRBJ2-2, the V gene TRBV5-1, with a possible D match to TRBD1 (6 bases). V dropped 3 bases and J dropped 5 bases, with 17 bases sitting between them. The CDR3 is 16 amino acids. Germline-derived CDR1 and CDR2 are SGHRS and YFSETQ. The CDR3 here is CASSSGHYGITGELFF. The DNA for the CDR3 is TGCGCCAGCAGCTCGGGACACTACGGGATTACCGGGGAGCTGTTTTTT.